This T cell receptor beta chain was retrieved from a study of T cells after yellow fever vaccination (dated by TCRdb to between 2018 and 2021). With regard to the full study: The SMART-Seq v4 Ultra Low Input RNA kit was used to prepare libraries from fractions with low cell numbers. Two healthy male donors made up the cohort, one aged 18 to 29 years and the other aged 30 to 39 years. To follow T-cell clones before and after primary and booster YFV17D yellow fever vaccination, bulk TCR alpha and beta repertoires were sequenced over time. Blood was collected at multiple timepoints before and after primary and secondary immunization, and bulk PBMC replicates and cell subsets were isolated. General study outcomes and caveats: After the booster, most of the clones that had expanded following primary vaccination were detected again (approximately 95% of CD4 and more than 85% of CD8), which suggests that memory was broadly maintained. A small fraction of clonotypes showed up in both the CD4 and CD8 compartments, probably as a result of convergent recombination. The secondary T-cell response was weaker than the primary response but faster, peaking on day 5 instead of day 15. Because only two donors were included in the study, the extent to which the findings can be generalized is limited. Because abundant contaminating clonotypes from the bulk population could be contained in FACS-sorted repertoires, computational filtering was required.

TCR cDNA was synthesized by 5'RACE template switching, through which a universal primer site and unique molecular identifiers were introduced. cDNA synthesis was primed from both the TCR alpha and TCR beta constant segments. Libraries were amplified in two PCR steps, with sample barcodes and sequencing adapters added in the second step. Sequencing of the libraries was done on either Illumina HiSeq 2500 (2x100 bp) or NovaSeq (2x150 bp). The original methods were these. MIGEC was used to demultiplex reads and collapse the reads into UMI consensus sequences, and MiXCR was used for V(D)J alignment. Vaccine-responding clonotypes were identified with edgeR using replicate PBMC samples, with FDR below 0.01 and a log2 fold change above 5 up to day 15 being required. Bulk clonotypes were assigned CD4 or CD8 identity according to which sequenced CD4 or CD8 repertoire held them at higher abundance. TCRdb handled the public reads itself, with Q25 trimming in fastp and clone calling in MiXCR, and kept productive beta chains. Entries that share a CDR3 protein sequence are merged under the most common genes and DNA. What appears here as the V and J calls and clone size reflects TCRdb's work, not the paper's. For this sample there are hundreds of thousands of distinct CDR3 sequences; roughly 12% appear just once. The ten largest clones capture more than 13% of the sample.

A few counts support this clonotype. Its antigen specificity is not known. The sample holds no much larger clone one base away, and base qualities are not on file. What the treatment or condition label conveys for this sample: live attenuated yellow fever vaccine strain. At every blood-draw timepoint, two biological replicates of bulk PBMCs were collected. PBMCs were isolated from peripheral blood using a standard Ficoll-Paque protocol. TriZol was used to extract RNA from bulk PBMCs, from CD4 and CD8 fractions, and from dextramer-positive and dextramer-negative fractions. In the germline V gene, CDR1 corresponds to SGHTA and CDR2 to FQGTGA. The CDR3 spans 12 residues, from the cysteine through the phenylalanine. Solely the CDR3 DNA is kept, with 36 bases framed from the first base. Clipping removes 5 bases from V and 14 bases from J, with 9 as the unmatched junction base count.

This specimen was PBMCs, taken on the day of the yellow fever booster vaccination. Here the chain combines TRBV7-3 and TRBJ2-1; 7 bases in the middle match TRBD2. This TCR was sampled from a man aged 30-40 years who received the YFV17D yellow fever vaccine. The CDR3 here reads CASSHSVGTKFF. Read as DNA, the sequence is TGTGCCAGCAGCCACTCAGTCGGGACTAAGTTCTTC.